The 7 T cell receptor beta chains below all came from one sample that was sequenced in a study of blood T cell repertoires in COVID-19. This table comes from immunoSEQ multiplex PCR, and its TCRdb copy is limited to in-frame clones, with some not included. This table has just under 150,000 clones, over 80% appearing once. The sequenced sample consisted of peripheral blood. These receptors all come from a man in his forties or fifties who had recovered from COVID-19.

V and J are TRBV18 and TRBJ2-1; 9 nucleotides line up with TRBD1. Germline CDR1 and CDR2: KGHSH and LQKENI. This CDR3 region has 16 residues. Trimming at V came to 4 bases and at J to 4 bases, leaving 8 bases not matched to a gene. The CDR3 reads CASSLPGTGIYNEQFF. In DNA, the CDR3 is TGTGCCAGCTCACTGCCCGGGACAGGGATATACAATGAGCAGTTCTTC.

This clone was recorded only once. V usage is TRBV18 and J usage is TRBJ2-1; 10 nucleotides agree with TRBD1. Germline V CDR1 and CDR2: KGHSH, LQKENI. This CDR3 is 17 amino acids long. The trim removed 1 base at V and 7 bases at J, leaving 10 bases unmatched. CDR3 sequence (DNA): TGTGCCAGCTCACCACAATCCGTGACAGGGGGCTGGAATGAGCAGTTCTTC. It yields the protein CASSPQSVTGGWNEQFF.

V is TRBV5-1 and J is TRBJ1-1, with 10 bases matching TRBD1. Per germline, CDR1 SGHRS and CDR2 YFSETQ. This CDR3 has 17 amino acids. The trim removed 4 bases at V and 3 bases at J, leaving 12 bases unmatched. The CDR3 bases are TGCGCCAGCAGCGCCGTCCCGGGACAGGGGTGGCACACTGAAGCTTTCTTT. Its protein product is CASSAVPGQGWHTEAFF.

In its sample, this clone was seen once. V usage is TRBV9 and J usage is TRBJ2-2; 8 bases align to TRBD2. With V trimmed by 0 bases and J by 6 bases, 7 bases remained unmatched. Germline CDR1 reads SGDLS; CDR2 reads YYNGEE. The CDR3 has 16 amino acids. CDR3 DNA sequence: TGTGCCAGCAGCGTAGTATCGGGGGGGCCAGCCGGGGAGCTGTTTTTT. Translated: CASSVVSGGPAGELFF.

The V call is TRBV24-1, the J call TRBJ1-5, with TRBD1 as a possible D gene (6 bases). Germline V gives CDR1 KGHDR, CDR2 SFDVKD. CDR3 length: 16 residues. V lost 3 bases and J 0 bases, leaving 11 bases between the germline ends. The chain's CDR3 is CATSDRTVNSNQPQHF. For the CDR3, the DNA is TGTGCCACCAGTGATCGGACAGTTAATAGCAATCAGCCCCAGCATTTT.

This clone was seen once. The CDR3 DNA follows: TGTGCCAGCAATTCCGAAATAGAGGGCTACACCTTC. Its translation is CASNSEIEGYTF. The chain uses TRBV7-9 and TRBJ1-2; D is uncertain. Trimming took 7 bases from V and 8 from J, leaving 14 bases between them. The CDR3 length is 12 residues. Looked up from germline, CDR1 is SEHNR and CDR2 is FQNEAQ (reference sequence).

The chain joins TRBV7-8 to TRBJ1-3, with 9 bases aligning to TRBD1. CDR1 and CDR2 (germline): SGHVS, FQNEAQ. V shed 5 bases, J shed 2 bases, and the junction held 7 bases outside the gene matches. This CDR3 is built from 16 residues. The CDR3 protein is CASSRDRAGAGNTIYF. Here the CDR3 DNA reads TGTGCCAGCAGCAGGGACAGGGCTGGGGCTGGAAACACCATATATTTT.